This TCR beta chain appears in the sequencing data of a study of identical twins. Overall study results and limits: Insertion counts were lower in abundant cord blood beta clonotypes, a trend that memory repertoires did not show. Among monozygotic twins, out-of-frame TCR alpha sharing exceeded what models predicted.

TCRdb ran MiXCR on the 5' RACE reads and lists one entry per CDR3 protein. Of roughly 630,000 distinct CDR3 sequences in the sample, under 8.5% are singletons; the top ten hold 1.6%. Regarding this clonotype: Its antigen remains unidentified.

The same data also contributed to another study, on yellow fever vaccine responses in identical twins.

Sequenced: PBMCs. The sequence came from a woman younger than 30 in good health.

For the CDR3, the DNA is TGTGCCAGCAGCCCCGGGTTCCACGAGCAGTACTTC. Its translation is CASSPGFHEQYF. The chain has TRBV28 and TRBJ2-7, with D hard to call. Trimming took 6 bases from V and 5 from J, leaving 11 bases between them. CDR1 and CDR2 (germline): MDHEN, SYDVKM. The CDR3 extends over 12 amino acids.